Below are 19 T cell receptor beta chains sequenced from a single sample in a study of blood T cell repertoires in COVID-19. Data came from immunoSEQ multiplex PCR; TCRdb stores just in-frame clones and leaves some out. This table has 250,000 to 350,000 clones, about 87% appearing once. Sequencing used PBMCs or T cells enriched from blood (not recorded which). The receptor source for this set is a woman aged 18-35 years who had recovered from COVID-19.

The chain couples TRBV28 to TRBJ2-5, with 10 bases aligning to TRBD1. The CDR3 has 18 residues. Germline V gene sequence: CDR1 MDHEN, CDR2 SYDVKM. The J segment lost 5 bases and the V segment lost 3 bases, leaving 15 bases of the junction unmatched. The CDR3: CASSFPLGGQGKWETQYF. In nucleotides, the CDR3 is TGTGCCAGCAGTTTCCCACTCGGGGGACAGGGGAAATGGGAGACCCAGTACTTC.

This clone was observed at least ten times. The V gene is TRBV5-1, the J gene TRBJ2-1; TRBD2 aligns across 11 bases. The CDR3 is 16 amino acids. Germline values: CDR1 SGHRS, CDR2 YFSETQ. V gave up 3 bases and J gave up 8 bases; unmatched junction bases: 10. Written as DNA, the CDR3 is TGCGCCAGCAGCTCAACTAGCGGGAGCAATTCGGATGAGCAGTTCTTC. It encodes CASSSTSGSNSDEQFF.

J is TRBJ1-6 and V is TRBV19; TRBD1 matches 7 bases. The CDR3 runs to 15 residues. V lost 6 bases to trimming and J lost 1 base; unmatched junction nucleotides: 3. Germline V CDR1 and CDR2: LNHDA, SQIVND (reference sequence). CDR3 region: CASRTTGSYNSPLHF. In DNA, the CDR3 is TGTGCCAGTAGAACGACAGGGTCCTATAATTCACCCCTCCACTTT.

This clone was recorded once. The gene calls are TRBV12-2 and TRBJ2-1; TRBD2, the table's D call, lacks a check against the DNA. TRBV12-2 is annotated as a pseudogene. The CDR3 spans 14 residues. The CDR3 here is CASRGGYSYNEQFF. DNA for the CDR3: TGTGCAAGTCGTGGGGGGTACTCCTACAATGAGCAGTTCTTC.

This chain uses TRBV5-1 with TRBJ1-3, with TRBD1 matching 8 bases. V was clipped by 4 bases and J by 4 bases; unmatched bases: 10. Germline lookup yields CDR1 SGHRS and CDR2 YFSETQ. CDR3 length: 16 amino acids. CDR3 nucleotides: TGCGCCAGCAGCGGGACAGGACCTCTCTCCGGAAACACCATATATTTT. Residues: CASSGTGPLSGNTIYF.

V and J are TRBV15 and TRBJ1-2, with 7 bases lining up with TRBD1. The CDR3 is 13 amino acids. V gave up 4 bases and J gave up 6 bases; unmatched junction bases: 5. Germline V lookup: CDR1 LNHNV, CDR2 YYDKDF (reference sequence). In nucleotides, the CDR3 is TGTGCCACCAGCACAAGACAGGGTGATGGCTACACCTTC. Its translation is CATSTRQGDGYTF.

V usage is TRBV30 and J usage is TRBJ1-4; maybe TRBD1 (5 bases). The ends were cut back, 2 bases at V and 8 bases at J, with 18 bases in the middle. CDR1 is GTSNPN and CDR2 is SVGIG in the germline V gene (reference sequence). The CDR3 extends over 15 amino acids. The CDR3, as DNA: TGTGCCTGGAGTCCCGGGGGACGGCTTGGCGAAAAACTGTTTTTT. It encodes CAWSPGGRLGEKLFF.

The rearrangement links TRBV30 to TRBJ1-4, with TRBD1 matching 7 bases. The germline CDR1 and CDR2 sequences are GTSNPN and SVGIG (reference sequence). The CDR3 has 15 amino acids. Losses at the gene ends were 0 bases for V and 8 bases for J; bases not matched to a gene: 9. CDR3 residues: CAWSVRTGDGEKLFF. The CDR3 nucleotides read TGTGCCTGGAGTGTACGCACAGGGGATGGCGAAAAACTGTTTTTT.

V is TRBV6-5 and J is TRBJ2-1; 7 bases align to TRBD1. The CDR3 runs 15 residues. Germline assignment: CDR1 MNHEY and CDR2 SVGAGI. The junction had 4 bases not matched to a gene; V was cut back by 5 bases and J by 0 bases. The CDR3 sequence: CASSTTGTSYNEQFF. In DNA form, the CDR3 reads TGTGCCAGCAGTACGACAGGGACCTCCTACAATGAGCAGTTCTTC.

This chain uses TRBV7-7 with TRBJ1-1; D is undetermined. V lost 7 bases, J lost 1 base, and 10 bases lay in between. Per the germline V gene, CDR1 is SSHAT and CDR2 is FNYEAQ (reference sequence). The CDR3 extends over 13 amino acids. The CDR3 spells CASKPFGNTEAFF. The DNA for the CDR3 is TGTGCCAGCAAACCTTTCGGGAACACTGAAGCTTTCTTT.

The rearrangement links TRBV7-2 to TRBJ1-4; 7 nucleotides match TRBD1. V was pared by 5 bases and J by 1 base, with 10 bases of the junction left unmatched. This CDR3 spans 17 amino acids. Germline V lookup: CDR1 SGHTA, CDR2 FQGNSA. The CDR3, as DNA: TGTGCCAGCAGCCCTCGGACAGGCTGGAGAACTAATGAAAAACTGTTTTTT. It is translated as CASSPRTGWRTNEKLFF.

Concerning this clone itself: The DNA is omitted, as the CDR3 cannot be located on it reliably, and the CDR3 follows TCRdb's listing. The chain links TRBV7-8 to TRBJ2-3; the table's D call, TRBD2, was not checked against the DNA. Inclusive of both ends, the CDR3 amounts to 14 amino acids. CDR1 is SGHVS and CDR2 is FQNEAQ in the germline V gene. Here the CDR3 reads CASSLSVVAGGSFF.

This clone was detected only a few times. Other DNA sequences of this sample code for an identical CDR3. This sequence joins TRBV2 and TRBJ1-2; 8 bases fit TRBD1. CDR3 length: 13 amino acids. Unmatched junction bases numbered 6, after V lost 8 bases and J lost 4 bases. CDR1 is SNHLY, CDR2 FYNNEI, per germline. CDR3 sequence reads: CASGGQGPYGYTF. CDR3 DNA sequence: TGTGCCAGCGGAGGACAGGGCCCCTATGGCTACACCTTC.

The chain links TRBV11-2 to TRBJ1-2; tentatively, D is TRBD1 (6 bases). The CDR3 length is 14 residues. Deletions cut 0 bases from V and 4 bases from J, with 9 bases between. Germline V CDR1 and CDR2: SGHAT, FQNNGV. CDR3 coding DNA: TGTGCCAGCAGCTTAGACCGGACAGTCTATGGCTACACCTTC. This translates into CASSLDRTVYGYTF.

This clone was detected only once. V gene TRBV7-2 combines with J gene TRBJ1-2, with TRBD1 matching over 7 bases. The trim removed 8 bases at V and 0 bases at J, leaving 6 bases unmatched. This CDR3 contains 14 residues. The germline CDR1 and CDR2 sequences are SGHTA and FQGNSA. The chain's CDR3 is CASRAGGANYGYTF. The CDR3 coding sequence is TGTGCCAGCCGGGCAGGGGGAGCTAACTATGGCTACACCTTC.

This clone appeared a single time. The V and J genes are TRBV27 and TRBJ1-6; no reliable D call. This CDR3 comprises 16 residues. V was clipped by 2 bases and J by 7 bases, with 15 bases between them. Germline values: CDR1 MNHEY, CDR2 SMNVEV (reference sequence). Written as DNA, the CDR3 is TGTGCCAGCAGTTTAGCGACGACTAGGGCAAATTCACCCCTCCACTTT. Amino acid sequence: CASSLATTRANSPLHF.

The V gene is TRBV5-1, the J gene TRBJ2-3, with 8 nucleotides matching TRBD2. J was trimmed by 6 bases and V by 4 bases; bases with no gene match: 13. Germline values: CDR1 SGHRS, CDR2 YFSETQ. The CDR3 is 16 amino acids. The CDR3 loop is CASSLGLEGREDTQYF. CDR3 DNA sequence: TGCGCCAGCAGCCTGGGACTAGAAGGTAGGGAGGATACGCAGTATTTT.

The rearrangement uses TRBV7-3 and TRBJ2-7; 8 nucleotides align to TRBD1. CDR3 size: 13 residues. With 2 bases clipped from V and 6 bases from J, the junction kept 3 bases outside the gene matches. Germline CDR1 is SGHTA and CDR2 is FQGTGA. CDR3 nucleotides: TGTGCCAGCAGCTTAGTACAGGGGGGCGAGCAGTACTTC. Translating gives CASSLVQGGEQYF.

The chain employs TRBV19 and TRBJ1-1; D is undetermined. The V end was cut by 2 bases, the J end by 2 bases, with 3 bases between. CDR3 size: 12 residues. CDR1 and CDR2 (germline): LNHDA, SQIVND (reference sequence). CDR3 nucleotides: TGTGCCAGTAGTATAATAAACACTGAAGCTTTCTTT. Encoded protein: CASSIINTEAFF. Variable domain in full (rest from reference TRBV19 and TRBJ1-1): DGGITQSPKYLFRKEGQNVTLSCEQNLNHDAMYWYRQDPGQGLRLIYYSQIVNDFQKGDIAEGYSVSREKKESFPLTVTSAQKNPTAFYLCASSIINTEAFFGQGTRLTVV.